The sample holds one count of the clone carrying this T cell receptor (beta chain). Its matching antigen is unknown. A much bigger clone sits one base away, suggesting this may be a read error. The data were obtained in a study of tumor-infiltrating lymphocytes in primary liver carcinoma. Study results and limitations: Only about 7.5-24% of top clones were detected in each of the five tumor regions. Tumors had a significantly higher top-250-clone fraction than blood (p = 0.039).

Co-extraction of RNA and DNA was performed on about 20-32 mg of unsorted bulk tissue. Primary liver carcinoma, confirmed by histopathology, was surgically resected. Each tumor was sampled at four poles and its centre. Trimming removed 2 bases at V and 9 bases at J, with 26 bases between. CDR3 size: 18 residues. CDR1 is MDHEN, CDR2 SYDVKM, per germline. TCR beta cDNA was made from roughly 500 ng total RNA with a constant-region primer. What produced the TCR beta libraries was three nested multiplex PCR rounds using slightly modified ARM-PCR. The two initial PCR rounds, around 11 cycles each, used TRBV1-TRBV30 forward and C-beta reverse primers. A single record per CDR3 protein comes from TCRdb applying MiXCR to the multiplex PCR reads. The repertoire holds tens of thousands of distinct CDR3 sequences, with around 69% as singletons.

The TCR originated in a man aged 35 to 55 with primary liver carcinoma and hepatitis B virus infection. Sequenced input: liver tumor tissue from sampling region 4. Subset reported: tumor region T4, right-lateral pole. V usage is TRBV28 and J usage is TRBJ2-1; a weak D match, TRBD2 (6 bases). CDR3 nucleotides: TGTGCCAGCAGTTTACCCCCGAGGGGTAACGGGAGCCCCGTTGAGCAGTTCTTC. Translating it yields CASSLPPRGNGSPVEQFF.